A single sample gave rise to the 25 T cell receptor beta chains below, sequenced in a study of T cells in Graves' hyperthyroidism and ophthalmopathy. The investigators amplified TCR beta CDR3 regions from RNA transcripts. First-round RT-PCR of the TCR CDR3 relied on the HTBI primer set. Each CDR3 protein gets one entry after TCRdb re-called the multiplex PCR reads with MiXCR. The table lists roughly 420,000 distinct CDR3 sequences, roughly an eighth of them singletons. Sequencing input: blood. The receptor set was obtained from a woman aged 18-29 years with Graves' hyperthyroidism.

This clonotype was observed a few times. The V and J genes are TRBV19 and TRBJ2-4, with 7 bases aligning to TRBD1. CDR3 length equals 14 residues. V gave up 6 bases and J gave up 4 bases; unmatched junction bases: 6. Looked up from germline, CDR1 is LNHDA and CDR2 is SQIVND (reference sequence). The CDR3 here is CASSLDRVKNIQYF. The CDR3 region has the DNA TGTGCCAGTAGCCTAGACAGGGTGAAAAACATTCAGTACTTC.

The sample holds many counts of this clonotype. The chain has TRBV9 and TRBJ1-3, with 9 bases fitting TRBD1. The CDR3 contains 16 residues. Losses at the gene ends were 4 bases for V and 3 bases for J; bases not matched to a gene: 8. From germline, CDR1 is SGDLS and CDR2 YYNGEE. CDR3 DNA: TGTGCCAGCAGCAAGACTACGACAGGGGGTGGAAACACCATATATTTT. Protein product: CASSKTTTGGGNTIYF.

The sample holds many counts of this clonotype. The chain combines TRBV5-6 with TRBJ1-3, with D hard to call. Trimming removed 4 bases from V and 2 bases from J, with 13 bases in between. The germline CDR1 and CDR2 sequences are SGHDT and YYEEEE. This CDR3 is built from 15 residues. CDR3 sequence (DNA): TGTGCCAGCAGCGTTACGGGAATTACTGGAAACACCATATATTTT. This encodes CASSVTGITGNTIYF.

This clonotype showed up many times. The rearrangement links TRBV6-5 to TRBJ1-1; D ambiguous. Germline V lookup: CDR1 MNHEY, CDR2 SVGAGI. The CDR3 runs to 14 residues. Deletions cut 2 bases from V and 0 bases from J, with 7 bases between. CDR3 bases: TGTGCCAGCAGTTACGGTACTTTGAACACTGAAGCTTTCTTT. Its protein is CASSYGTLNTEAFF.

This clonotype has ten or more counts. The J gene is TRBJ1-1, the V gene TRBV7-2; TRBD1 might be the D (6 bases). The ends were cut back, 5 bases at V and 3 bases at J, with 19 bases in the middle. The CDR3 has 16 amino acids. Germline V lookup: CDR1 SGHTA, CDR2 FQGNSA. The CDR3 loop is CASSPATGWEDTEAFF. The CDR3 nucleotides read TGTGCCAGCAGCCCGGCGACAGGTTGGGAGGACACTGAAGCTTTCTTT.

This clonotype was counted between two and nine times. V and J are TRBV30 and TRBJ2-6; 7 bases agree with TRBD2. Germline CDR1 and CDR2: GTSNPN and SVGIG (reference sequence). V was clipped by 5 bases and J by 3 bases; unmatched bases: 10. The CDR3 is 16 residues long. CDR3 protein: CAWENSGVSGANVLTF. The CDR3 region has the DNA TGTGCCTGGGAAAACAGCGGGGTTAGTGGGGCCAACGTCCTGACTTTC.

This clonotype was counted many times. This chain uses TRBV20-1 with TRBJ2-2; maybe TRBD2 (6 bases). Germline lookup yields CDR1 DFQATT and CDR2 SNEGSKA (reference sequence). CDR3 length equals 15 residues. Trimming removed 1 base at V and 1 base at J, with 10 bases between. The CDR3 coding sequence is TGCAGTGCTAGAGTGGGGGGTGTGAACACCGGGGAGCTGTTTTTT. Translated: CSARVGGVNTGELFF.

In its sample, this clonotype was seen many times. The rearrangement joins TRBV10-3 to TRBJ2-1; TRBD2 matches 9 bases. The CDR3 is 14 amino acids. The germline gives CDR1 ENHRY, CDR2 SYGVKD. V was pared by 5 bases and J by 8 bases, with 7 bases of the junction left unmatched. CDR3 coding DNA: TGTGCCATCAGTCCGGCGGGAGGGCCCTATGAGCAGTTCTTC. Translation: CAISPAGGPYEQFF.

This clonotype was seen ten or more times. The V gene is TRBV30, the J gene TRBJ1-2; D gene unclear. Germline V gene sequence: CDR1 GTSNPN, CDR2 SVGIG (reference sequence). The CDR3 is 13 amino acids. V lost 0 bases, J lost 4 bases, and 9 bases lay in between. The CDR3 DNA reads TGTGCCTGGAGTGTTCTGATGGCCTATGGCTACACCTTC. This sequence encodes CAWSVLMAYGYTF. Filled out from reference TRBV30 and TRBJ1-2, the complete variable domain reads SQTIHQWPATLVQPVGSPLSLECTVEGTSNPNLYWYRQAAGRGLQLLFYSVGIGQISSEVPQNLSASRPQDRQFILSSKKLLLSDSGFYLCAWSVLMAYGYTFGSGTRLTVV.

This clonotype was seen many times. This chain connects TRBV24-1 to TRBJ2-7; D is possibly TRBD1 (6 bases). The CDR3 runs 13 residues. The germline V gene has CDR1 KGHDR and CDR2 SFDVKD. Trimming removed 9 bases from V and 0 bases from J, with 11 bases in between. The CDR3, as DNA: TGTGCCACCTCCAGAGGGGGCTCCTACGAGCAGTACTTC. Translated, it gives CATSRGGSYEQYF.

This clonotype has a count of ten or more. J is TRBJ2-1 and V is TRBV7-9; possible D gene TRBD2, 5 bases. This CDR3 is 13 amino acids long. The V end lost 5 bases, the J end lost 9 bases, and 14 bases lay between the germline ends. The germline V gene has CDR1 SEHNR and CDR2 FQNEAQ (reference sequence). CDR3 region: CASSEGDWGEQFF. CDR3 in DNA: TGTGCCAGCAGCGAGGGAGACTGGGGTGAGCAGTTCTTC.

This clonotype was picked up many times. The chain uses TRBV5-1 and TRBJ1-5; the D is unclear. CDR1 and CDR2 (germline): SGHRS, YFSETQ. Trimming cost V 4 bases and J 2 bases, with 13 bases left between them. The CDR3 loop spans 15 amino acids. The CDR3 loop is CASSQEFGGNQPQHF. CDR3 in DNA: TGCGCCAGCAGCCAAGAGTTCGGAGGCAATCAGCCCCAGCATTTT.

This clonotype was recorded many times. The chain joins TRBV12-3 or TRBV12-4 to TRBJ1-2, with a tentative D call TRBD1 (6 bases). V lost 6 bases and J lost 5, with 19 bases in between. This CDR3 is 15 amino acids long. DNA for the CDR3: TGTGCCAGCAGGCCCCTCGGGGGCGTTTGGTATGGCTACACCTTC. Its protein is CASRPLGGVWYGYTF.

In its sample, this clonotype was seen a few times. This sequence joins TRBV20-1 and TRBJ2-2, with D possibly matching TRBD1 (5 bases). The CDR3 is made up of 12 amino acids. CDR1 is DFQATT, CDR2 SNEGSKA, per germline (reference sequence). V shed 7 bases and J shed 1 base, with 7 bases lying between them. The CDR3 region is CSGQKNTGELFF. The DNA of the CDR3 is TGCAGTGGACAGAAGAACACCGGGGAGCTGTTTTTT.

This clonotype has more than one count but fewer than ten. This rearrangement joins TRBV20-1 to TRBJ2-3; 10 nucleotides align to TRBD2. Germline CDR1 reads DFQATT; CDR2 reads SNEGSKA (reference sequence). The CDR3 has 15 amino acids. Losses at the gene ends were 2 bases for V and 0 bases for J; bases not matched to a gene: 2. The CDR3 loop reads CSARKGLASTDTQYF. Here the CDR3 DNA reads TGCAGTGCTAGAAAGGGACTAGCGAGCACAGATACGCAGTATTTT.

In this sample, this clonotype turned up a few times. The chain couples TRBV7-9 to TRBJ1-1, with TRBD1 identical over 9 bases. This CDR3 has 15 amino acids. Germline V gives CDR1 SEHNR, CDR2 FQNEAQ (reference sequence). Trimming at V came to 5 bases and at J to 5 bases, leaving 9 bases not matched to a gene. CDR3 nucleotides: TGTGCCAGCAGCCTATCGGGACAGGGCGGTACTGAAGCTTTCTTT. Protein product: CASSLSGQGGTEAFF.

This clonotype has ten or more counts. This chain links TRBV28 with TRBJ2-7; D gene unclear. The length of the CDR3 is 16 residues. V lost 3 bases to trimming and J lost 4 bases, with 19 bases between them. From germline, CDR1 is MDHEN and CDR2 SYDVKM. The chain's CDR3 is CASSFFHLQGLYEQYF. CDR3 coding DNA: TGTGCCAGCAGTTTTTTTCATCTTCAAGGGCTGTACGAGCAGTACTTC.

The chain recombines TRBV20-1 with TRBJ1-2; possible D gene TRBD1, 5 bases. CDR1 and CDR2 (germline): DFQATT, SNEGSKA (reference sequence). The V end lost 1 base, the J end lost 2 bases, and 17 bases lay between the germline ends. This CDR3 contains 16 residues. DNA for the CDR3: TGCAGTGCTAGAGGATTCCGGGGCGGAACAAACTATGGCTACACCTTC. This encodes CSARGFRGGTNYGYTF.

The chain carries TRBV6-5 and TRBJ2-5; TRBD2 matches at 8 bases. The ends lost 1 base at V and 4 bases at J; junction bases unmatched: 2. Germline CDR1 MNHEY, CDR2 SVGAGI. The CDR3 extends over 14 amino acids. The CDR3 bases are TGTGCCAGCAGTTACTATAGCGGGACAGAGACCCAGTACTTC. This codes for CASSYYSGTETQYF.

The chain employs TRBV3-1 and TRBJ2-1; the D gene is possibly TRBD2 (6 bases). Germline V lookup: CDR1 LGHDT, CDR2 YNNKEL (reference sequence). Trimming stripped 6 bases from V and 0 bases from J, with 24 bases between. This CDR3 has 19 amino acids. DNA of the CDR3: TGTGCCAGCAGTCGTAAGCCCGGAAATAGCGGTAGCTCCTACAATGAGCAGTTCTTC. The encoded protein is CASSRKPGNSGSSYNEQFF.

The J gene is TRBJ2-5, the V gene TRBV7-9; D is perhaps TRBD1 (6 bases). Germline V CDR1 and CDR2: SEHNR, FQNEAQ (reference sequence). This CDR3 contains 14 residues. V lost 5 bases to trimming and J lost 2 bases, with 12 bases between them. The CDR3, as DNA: TGTGCCAGCAGCCCTTGGACAGAACAAGAGACCCAGTACTTC. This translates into CASSPWTEQETQYF.

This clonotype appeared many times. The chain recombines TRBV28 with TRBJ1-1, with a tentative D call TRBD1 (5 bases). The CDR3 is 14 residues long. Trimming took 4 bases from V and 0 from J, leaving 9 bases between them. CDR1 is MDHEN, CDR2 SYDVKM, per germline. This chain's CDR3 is CASSSGIMNTEAFF. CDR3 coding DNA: TGTGCCAGCAGTTCAGGGATCATGAACACTGAAGCTTTCTTT.

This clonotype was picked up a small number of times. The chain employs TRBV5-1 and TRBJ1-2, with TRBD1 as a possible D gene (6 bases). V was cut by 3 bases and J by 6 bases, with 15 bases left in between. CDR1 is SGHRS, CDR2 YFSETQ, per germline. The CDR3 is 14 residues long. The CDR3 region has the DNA TGCGCCAGCAGCTCCGCGGGGGGCGCAAATGGCTACACCTTC. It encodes CASSSAGGANGYTF.

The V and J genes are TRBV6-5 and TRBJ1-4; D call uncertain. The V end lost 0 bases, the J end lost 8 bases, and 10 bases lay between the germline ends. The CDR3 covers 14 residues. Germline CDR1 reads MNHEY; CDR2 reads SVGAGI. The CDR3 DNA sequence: TGTGCCAGCAGTTACTCTTGGGAGGTCGAAAAACTGTTTTTT. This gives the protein CASSYSWEVEKLFF.

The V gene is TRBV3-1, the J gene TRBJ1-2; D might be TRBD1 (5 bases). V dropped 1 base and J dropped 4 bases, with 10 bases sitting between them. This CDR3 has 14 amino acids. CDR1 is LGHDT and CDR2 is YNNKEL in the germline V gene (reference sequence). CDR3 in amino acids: CASSQVEGFYGYTF. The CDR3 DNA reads TGTGCCAGCAGCCAAGTAGAGGGGTTCTATGGCTACACCTTC. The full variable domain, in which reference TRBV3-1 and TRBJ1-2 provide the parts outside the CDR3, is DTAVSQTPKYLVTQMGNDKSIKCEQNLGHDTMYWYKQDSKKFLKIMFSYNNKELIINETVPNRFSPKSPDKAHLNLHINSLELGDSAVYFCASSQVEGFYGYTFGSGTRLTVV.